The source of this TCR beta chain is a study of T cell changes during pregnancy in multiple sclerosis. Here immunoSEQ multiplex PCR was the method, and the copy in TCRdb shows in-frame clones only, minus some. This sample has 95,000 to 110,000 clones; roughly 92% occur once, and the top ten carry around 0.84%. This clone was recorded once. The germline CDR1 and CDR2 sequences are SNHLY and FYNNEI. Trimming removed 9 bases at V and 0 bases at J, with 6 bases between. This CDR3 region has 13 residues. The sample was peripheral blood, taken after pregnancy. The rearrangement joins TRBV2 to TRBJ2-6; D is ambiguous. The TCR originated in a female donor with multiple sclerosis, enrolled in a pregnancy study. This chain's CDR3 is CASTYSGANVLTF. The CDR3, as DNA: TGTGCCAGTACTTACTCTGGGGCCAACGTCCTGACTTTC.